Presented here are 15 T cell receptor beta chains from one specimen sequenced in a study of shared clonotypes between healthy human individuals. Assay: immunoSEQ multiplex PCR; the TCRdb copy retains only in-frame clones and omits some. The sample contains about 1.5 million clones, 95% to 99% of which appear only once. Sequenced material: naive CD4+ T cells sorted from blood. Subset here: CD45RA+ positively selected. Receptors were obtained from a man in his thirties or forties in good health.

The chain couples TRBV28 to TRBJ2-7, with 9 bases aligning to TRBD2. There are 15 residues in the CDR3. Unmatched junction bases numbered 4, after V lost 4 bases and J lost 0 bases. Per germline, CDR1 MDHEN and CDR2 SYDVKM. CDR3 sequence reads: CASSWGTSYSYEQYF. The CDR3 region has the DNA TGTGCCAGCAGTTGGGGGACTAGCTACTCCTACGAGCAGTACTTC. Looking up the rest from reference TRBV28 and TRBJ2-7 gives the full variable domain: DVKVTQSSRYLVKRTGEKVFLECVQDMDHENMFWYRQDPGLGLRLIYFSYDVKMKEKGDIPEGYSVSREKKERFSLILESASTNQTSMYLCASSWGTSYSYEQYFGPGTRLTVT.

The J gene is TRBJ2-3, the V gene TRBV4-2; a possible D gene is TRBD2 (6 bases). V gave up 1 base and J gave up 2 bases, with 10 bases separating them. Germline V gene data show CDR1 as LGHNA and CDR2 as YNFKEQ. The CDR3 is 15 amino acids. CDR3 in DNA: TGTGCCAGCAGCCAAGTTTCGGGGGACACAGATACGCAGTATTTT. It is translated as CASSQVSGDTDTQYF.

This chain uses TRBV7-6 with TRBJ1-4; 9 bases line up with TRBD1. V lost 5 bases, J lost 7 bases, and 20 bases stayed unmatched. The CDR3 loop spans 19 amino acids. Germline assignment: CDR1 SGHVS and CDR2 FNYEAQ. CDR3 in amino acids: CASSQHRGPQVTSGEKLFF. The CDR3 DNA reads TGTGCCAGCAGCCAACACAGGGGGCCACAAGTCACCTCAGGTGAAAAACTGTTTTTT.

The chain combines TRBV7-6 with TRBJ2-1; D not certain. The length of the CDR3 is 16 residues. Deletions cut 5 bases from V and 4 bases from J, with 18 bases between. Germline-derived CDR1 and CDR2 are SGHVS and FNYEAQ. CDR3 bases: TGTGCCAGCAGCCTGGCCGGTTCCAGTTTTTACAATGAGCAGTTCTTC. This codes for CASSLAGSSFYNEQFF.

This rearrangement joins TRBV14 to TRBJ2-3; tentative D call: TRBD2 (6 bases). V was cut by 4 bases and J by 4 bases, with 12 bases left in between. The CDR3 runs 14 residues. Germline loops: CDR1 SGHDN, CDR2 FVKESK. Here the CDR3 reads CASSLGSGADTQYF. In nucleotides, the CDR3 is TGTGCCAGCAGCCTCGGGTCGGGGGCAGATACGCAGTATTTT.

The CDR3 DNA reads TGTGCCAGCAGCTTAGATGGAAGCGAGCAGTACTTC. This translates into CASSLDGSEQYF. The chain is built from TRBV11-2 and TRBJ2-7; D call uncertain. CDR3 length: 12 residues. The germline gives CDR1 SGHAT, CDR2 FQNNGV. Trimming pared 0 bases from V and 6 bases from J, leaving 6 bases between. Based on the CDR3 plus reference TRBV11-2 and TRBJ2-7, the full variable domain is EAGVAQSPRYKIIEKRQSVAFWCNPISGHATLYWYQQILGQGPKLLIQFQNNGVVDDSQLPKDRFSAERLKGVDSTLKIQPAKLEDSAVYLCASSLDGSEQYFGPGTRLTVT.

This clone was detected once. CDR3 loop: CASSIGTVTGELFF. The CDR3 DNA is TGTGCCAGTAGTATAGGGACAGTGACCGGGGAGCTGTTTTTT. The chain recombines TRBV19 with TRBJ2-2, with D perhaps matching TRBD1 (6 bases). Per the germline V gene, CDR1 is LNHDA and CDR2 is SQIVND (reference sequence). Trimming removed 1 base at V and 5 bases at J, with 8 bases between. This CDR3 contains 14 residues.

The J gene is TRBJ2-7, the V gene TRBV29-1; 12 positions agree with TRBD2. This CDR3 contains 14 residues. Germline lookup yields CDR1 SQVTM and CDR2 ANQGSEA. Trimming at V came to 0 bases and at J to 10 bases, leaving 7 bases not matched to a gene. This CDR3 reads CSVEEGLAGGPQYF. CDR3 DNA sequence: TGCAGCGTTGAAGAAGGTCTAGCGGGAGGGCCCCAGTACTTC.

This clone has a single count. V is TRBV7-6 and J is TRBJ1-1; D call uncertain. The CDR3 has 17 residues. Trimming removed 2 bases from V and 1 base from J, with 17 bases in between. Germline V gene lookup returns CDR1 SGHVS and CDR2 FNYEAQ. CDR3 nucleotides: TGTGCCAGCAGCTTATCCCAACTTAAGGTTCCGAACACTGAAGCTTTCTTT. This translates into CASSLSQLKVPNTEAFF.

The rearrangement uses TRBV11-2 and TRBJ2-3; D is ambiguous. V lost 5 bases and J 0 bases, leaving 6 bases between the germline ends. Germline V gene data show CDR1 as SGHAT and CDR2 as FQNNGV. The CDR3 is 13 amino acids. The CDR3 coding sequence is TGTGCCAGCAGCCCAAGTAGCACAGATACGCAGTATTTT. Its translation is CASSPSSTDTQYF.

V and J are TRBV11-2 and TRBJ2-7; D is perhaps TRBD2 (5 bases). Per germline, CDR1 SGHAT and CDR2 FQNNGV. This CDR3 has 14 amino acids. Trimming left V 6 bases short and J 6 bases short, with 18 bases between. Here the CDR3 reads CASSSVQDGGEQYF. The DNA for the CDR3 is TGTGCCAGCAGTAGCGTCCAGGATGGTGGCGAGCAGTACTTC.

This sequence joins TRBV29-1 and TRBJ2-3, with unresolved D. The germline CDR1 and CDR2 sequences are SQVTM and ANQGSEA. CDR3 length: 12 amino acids. V lost 8 bases, J lost 2 bases, and 11 bases lay in between. The CDR3: CSPFLVTDTQYF. The DNA of the CDR3 is TGCAGCCCTTTTTTGGTCACAGATACGCAGTATTTT.

The CDR3 loop is CASSLGARGGEKLFF. The CDR3 DNA sequence: TGTGCCAGCAGCTTAGGGGCTCGCGGGGGTGAAAAACTGTTTTTT. This chain connects TRBV11-2 to TRBJ1-4; TRBD1 might be the D (5 bases). Per germline, CDR1 SGHAT and CDR2 FQNNGV. The CDR3 totals 15 residues. Trimming pared 1 base from V and 7 bases from J, leaving 13 bases between.

This clone was recorded once. The chain uses TRBV6-6 and TRBJ2-7; the D call may be TRBD1 or TRBD2 (7 bases each). CDR1 and CDR2 (germline): MNHNY, SVGAGI (reference sequence). V lost 1 base, J lost 3 bases, and 16 bases lay in between. The CDR3 totals 16 residues. The CDR3 bases are TGTGCCAGCAGTTACTTTAGGCCAGGGGGGGACTACGAGCAGTACTTC. Encoded protein: CASSYFRPGGDYEQYF.

The chain couples TRBV6-5 to TRBJ1-2; D is unresolved. Between the trimmed V and J ends, which lost 6 bases and 4 bases, there was a span of 12 bases. The germline CDR1 and CDR2 sequences are MNHEY and SVGAGI. The CDR3 length is 13 residues. Written as DNA, the CDR3 is TGTGCCAGCAGGTGTACAGCATGCTATGGCTACACCTTC. This codes for CASRCTACYGYTF.